Listed below are T cell receptor beta chains from one sample, sequenced in a study of blood T cell repertoires in COVID-19. TCRdb's copy holds only in-frame clones and misses some; the assay was immunoSEQ multiplex PCR. Counted here are roughly 120,000 clones, about 80% occurring once; the ten biggest clones make up 3% to 4.5%. The specimen was peripheral blood. The receptors shown here come from a woman at least 80 years old with acute or convalescent COVID-19. CDR3s include the opening cysteine and the closing phenylalanine or tryptophan. The D gene is left open where the match is weak. Clone size appears in some rows only: once, few, many, or a class for an expanded clone.

v_gene,j_gene,d_gene,abundance,CDR3nt,CDR3aa
TRBV3-1/TRBV3-2,TRBJ2-1,NA,NA,TGTGCCAGCAGGATAAGTCGGGACAATGAGCAGTTCTTC,CASRISRDNEQFF
TRBV19,TRBJ2-4,TRBD1,NA,TGTGCCAGTAGTATAAGCTCCGGGGCAGGGGGCGCGATCATTCAGTACTTC,CASSISSGAGGAIIQYF
TRBV6-6,TRBJ1-4,NA,NA,TGTGCCAGCAGCAGGGGAGATAGTAATGAAAAACTGTTTTTT,CASSRGDSNEKLFF
TRBV6-5,TRBJ2-5,NA,NA,TGTGCCAGCAGTCCCTCGAGGACAGTTCAGTACTTC,CASSPSRTVQYF
TRBV19,TRBJ2-1,TRBD2,NA,TGTGCCAGTAGTACGGGACTAGAGGATGAGCAGTTCTTC,CASSTGLEDEQFF
TRBV5-1,TRBJ1-6,NA,once,TGCGCCAGCAGCTTAACAGGGTATGGTTCACCCCTCCACTTT,CASSLTGYGSPLHF
TRBV3-1/TRBV3-2,TRBJ2-7,TRBD2,NA,TGTGCCAGCAGTCAAAACGCGGGGGTGACCTACGAGCAGTACTTC,CASSQNAGVTYEQYF
TRBV18,TRBJ2-7,NA,NA,TGTGCCAGCTCACCAGAGGGGGTTCCCTACGAGCAGTACTTC,CASSPEGVPYEQYF
TRBV28,TRBJ1-2,NA,NA,TGTGCCAGCAGTCCCGCTCTAGCTTATGGCTACACCTTC,CASSPALAYGYTF
TRBV5-6,TRBJ2-1,NA,NA,TGTGCCAGCAGCTTGAGGGCGGGGATCTACAATGAGCAGTTCTTC,CASSLRAGIYNEQFF
TRBV19,TRBJ1-2,TRBD1,NA,TGTGCCAGTAGTATTCTACAGGGGTTTGGCTACACCTTC,CASSILQGFGYTF